This T cell receptor (beta chain) originates from a study of control samples from healthy donors and cancer patients. This clone was observed a handful of times. CDR3 length equals 13 residues. CDR1 and CDR2 from the germline V gene are ENHRY and SYGVKD. The V gene lost 10 bases and the J gene lost 1 base, with 11 bases spanning the gap. Clones were sequenced by immunoSEQ multiplex PCR, and TCRdb holds only the in-frame ones, with some missing. The table shows about 84,000 clones, with more than 65% occurring only once. The V gene is TRBV10-3, the J gene TRBJ2-1; no clear D gene. The sequence was obtained from a man aged 55 to 70 with head and neck cancer. The sample comprised PBMCs. The CDR3 is CATREDSYNEQFF. The CDR3 DNA sequence: TGTGCCACCCGCGAGGATTCCTACAATGAGCAGTTCTTC.